This T cell receptor beta chain appears in the sequencing data of a study of OX40 agonist ivuxolimab in advanced cancers. Study context: Hepatocellular carcinoma, melanoma, renal cell or head and neck cancer affected the dose-escalation patients. Study-wide results and caveats: Nonresponders, in some cases, also had low normalized T-cell clonal expansion.

V dropped 0 bases and J dropped 5 bases, with 13 bases sitting between them. Germline V lookup: CDR1 MGHRA, CDR2 YSYEKL. The CDR3 runs 15 residues. A word on this clone: Its matching antigen is unknown.

Data came from immunoSEQ multiplex PCR; TCRdb stores just in-frame clones and leaves some out. Among tens of thousands of clones listed, around 84% were seen once. Sampling of blood occurred at baseline, cycle 4 day 1, and cycle 7 day 1. The receptor's source is an adult with an advanced solid tumor such as melanoma, head and neck, liver or kidney cancer. The V and J genes are TRBV4-1 and TRBJ2-5; no definite D call. The sequencing here drew on CD4+ or CD8+ T cells sorted from blood, taken in a trial of the OX40 agonist ivuxolimab. As DNA, the CDR3 is TGCGCCAGCAGCCAAGATTGGTACAGTGCTGAGACCCAGTACTTC. It specifies CASSQDWYSAETQYF.